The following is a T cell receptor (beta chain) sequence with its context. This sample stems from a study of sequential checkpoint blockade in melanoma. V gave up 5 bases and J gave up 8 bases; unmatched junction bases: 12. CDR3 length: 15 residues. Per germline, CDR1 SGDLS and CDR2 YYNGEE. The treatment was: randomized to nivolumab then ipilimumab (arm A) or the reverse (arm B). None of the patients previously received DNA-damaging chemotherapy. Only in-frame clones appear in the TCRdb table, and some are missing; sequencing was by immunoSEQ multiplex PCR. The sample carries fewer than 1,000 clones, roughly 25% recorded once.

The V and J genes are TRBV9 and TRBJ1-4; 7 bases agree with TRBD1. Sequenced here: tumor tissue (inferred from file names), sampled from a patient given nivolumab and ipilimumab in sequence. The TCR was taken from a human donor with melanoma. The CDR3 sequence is CASSDPQGRGEKLFF. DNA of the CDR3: TGTGCCAGCAGTGACCCACAGGGGAGAGGCGAAAAACTGTTTTTT.